The clone carrying this T cell receptor beta chain was seen repeatedly, ten times or more. At one end the junction does not follow the germline gene, possibly because of a read error. Investigators amplified TCR beta CDR3 regions from RNA transcripts. Amplification began with first-round RT-PCR using HTBI primers, then second-round multiplex PCR was performed. TCRdb used MiXCR to reprocess the multiplex PCR reads, holding one entry per CDR3 protein. The profile shows 300,000 to 500,000 distinct CDR3 sequences, 15% of them singletons. Participants with hyperthyroidism, aged 18 to 65, were newly diagnosed with under 2 months' duration. If patients had other autoimmune diseases, uncontrolled infections, pregnancy or lactation, they were excluded. Sampling over 7.5 ml of fresh peripheral blood provided the PBMCs. This entry is derived from a study of Graves' ophthalmopathy and Graves' hyperthyroidism.

Specimen: peripheral blood. The source of this sequence is a woman between 18 and 29 years old with stable Graves' hyperthyroidism.

The CDR3 protein is CASSLAGPATRELFF. The CDR3 DNA follows: TGTGCCAGCAGCTTAGCGGGACCCGCCACCAGGGAGCTGTTTTTT. The chain is built from TRBV7-2 and TRBJ2-2; D is perhaps TRBD1 or TRBD2 (5 bases each). Germline CDR1 and CDR2: SGHTA and FQGNSA. This CDR3 has 15 amino acids.